The present TCR beta chain was sequenced within a study of T cells in Graves' hyperthyroidism and ophthalmopathy. TCR beta CDR3 regions were amplified from RNA transcripts. Primed by the HTBI set, a first-round RT-PCR was run on the TCR CDR3. TCRdb reprocessed the multiplex PCR reads via MiXCR and lists one record per CDR3 protein. The data show nearly 600,000 distinct CDR3 sequences, approximately 15% seen once. V gave up 0 bases and J gave up 6 bases; unmatched junction bases: 10. Per germline, CDR1 GTSNPN and CDR2 SVGIG (reference sequence). This CDR3 is built from 16 residues. This chain connects TRBV30 to TRBJ2-5, with TRBD2 matching over 10 bases. This receptor was obtained from a woman in her 30s with Graves' hyperthyroidism that later progressed to Graves' ophthalmopathy. The sequenced sample was blood. The CDR3 here is CAWSVSASGSFKTQYF. In DNA, the CDR3 is TGTGCCTGGAGTGTCTCGGCTAGCGGGAGTTTCAAGACCCAGTACTTC.